The present entry profiles one T cell receptor (beta chain) with its context. The data were obtained in a study of blood T cell repertoires in COVID-19. Study overall: Nucleic acid was either cDNA or gDNA, and it came from T cells, B-cell-depleted T cells, or PBMCs.

Seattle's cohort entered during active infection and was followed longitudinally. As processed by the authors: Cell counts per sample came from amplifying reference gene primers. The protocol was immunoSEQ multiplex PCR, while the TCRdb copy is restricted to in-frame clones and leaves out a portion. For V, J and clone size, that table is used; D and trimming come from the DNA. The data show 200,000 to 300,000 clones, about 90% seen once. After removal of 6 bases from V and 8 bases from J, the junction contained 7 bases not matched to a gene. This CDR3 spans 14 amino acids. Germline V CDR1 and CDR2: MNHEY, SVGAGI.

The clonotype comes from a man younger than 45 with COVID-19, enrolled during active disease. Sequenced material: peripheral blood. This chain links TRBV6-5 with TRBJ2-1; 10 bases agree with TRBD2. The CDR3 DNA reads TGTGCCAGCAGGACCCTAGCGGGGGTGGATGAGCAGTTCTTC. Its protein product is CASRTLAGVDEQFF.